Listed below are T cell receptor beta chains from one sample, sequenced in a study of regulatory T cells in long-lasting Graves disease. TCRdb reprocessed the multiplex PCR reads via MiXCR and lists one record per CDR3 protein. The repertoire has 450,000 or so distinct CDR3 sequences, about 22% of them found once; the top ten carry 10% to 15%. The sample consisted of peripheral blood mononuclear cells (PBMCs), taken when the disease was refractory, from a patient treated with antithyroid drugs. Receptors originate from a female donor with Graves disease. CDR3s include the opening cysteine and the closing phenylalanine or tryptophan. Fields, in order: clone size, D gene, J gene, V gene, CDR3 DNA, CDR3 protein. The D gene is left open where the match is weak. Size tells how often a clone was seen (once, few, many) or the class of an expanded clone, and some rows leave it out.

many | - | TRBJ1-2 | TRBV29-1 | TGCAGCTATGGGCCGACCAATGGCTACACCTTC | CSYGPTNGYTF
few | - | TRBJ1-2 | TRBV25-1 | TGTGCCAGTGGGTTGCGGGAAGGCTACACCTTC | CASGLREGYTF
many | - | TRBJ1-2 | TRBV24-1 | TGTGCCACCAGTGACCCAACCCCAGGGATAGATGGCTACACCTTC | CATSDPTPGIDGYTF
many | TRBD2 | TRBJ2-7 | TRBV7-6 | TGTGCCAGCGGACTAGCGAAGGCCTACGAGCAGTACTTC | CASGLAKAYEQYF
few | TRBD1 | TRBJ1-5 | TRBV7-8 | TGTGCCAGCAGCCCAGCTGGGACAGGGGGTTGGCAGCCCCAGCATTTT | CASSPAGTGGWQPQHF
- | TRBD1 | TRBJ1-1 | TRBV11-2 | TGTGCCAGCAGCTTTACCCCTCTCCCCGGGACAGGGAACACTGAAGCTTTCTTT | CASSFTPLPGTGNTEAFF
few | - | TRBJ1-2 | TRBV29-1 | TGCAGCGTTGAACTCGACAGGTTCTATGGCTACACCTTC | CSVELDRFYGYTF
many | TRBD1 | TRBJ1-2 | TRBV20-1 | TGCAGTGCCGCCCCCCCCGACAGGGTGTTGGACTATGGCTACACCTTC | CSAAPPDRVLDYGYTF
many | - | TRBJ2-5 | TRBV27 | TGTGCCAGCAGTTTAACAGGGATAGAGACCCAGTACTTC | CASSLTGIETQYF
many | TRBD2 | TRBJ2-7 | TRBV6-1 | TGTGCCAGCAACCCCCCGGGAGGGCCGAGCGAGCAGTACTTC | CASNPPGGPSEQYF
few | - | TRBJ2-5 | TRBV6-5 | TGTGCCAGCAGTTACGGGGGGGCGGAGACCCAGTACTTC | CASSYGGAETQYF
many | TRBD1 | TRBJ1-6 | TRBV19 | TGTGCCAGTAGTACCGAAATACAGGGGGCTACACCCCTCCACTTT | CASSTEIQGATPLHF
- | - | TRBJ1-1 | TRBV9 | TGTGCCAGCAGCGTTTATATAAACACTGAAGCTTTCTTT | CASSVYINTEAFF
few | - | TRBJ2-7 | TRBV14 | TGTGCCAGCAGCCAATTCGAACGGGATATACGTGGGCAGTACTTC | CASSQFERDIRGQYF
- | - | TRBJ2-7 | TRBV7-9 | TGTGCCAGCAGCTTAACTTTCTGGTACGAGCAGTACTTC | CASSLTFWYEQYF
- | - | TRBJ2-5 | TRBV5-1 | TGCGCCAGCAGCTTGGCCGAAGGGCGGATTCAAGAGACCCAGTACTTC | CASSLAEGRIQETQYF